This T cell receptor (beta chain) was profiled in a study of cytomegalovirus exposure and HLA in healthy donors. The wider study: There were 117 million unique TCR beta sequences, drawn from around 180 million T cells, in an earlier analysis.

For this clone: The antigen remains undetermined.

General observations from the study: An assumption of roughly uniform sequencing depth across donors underlay the presence/absence analyses. Later analysis identified a missense DCLRE1C variant that was linked to TCR beta V- and J-gene trimming. Reportedly, diagnosis of cytomegalovirus status by the classifier showed high specificity and sensitivity.

PCR used 60 Vbeta primers and 13 Jbeta primers. Method: immunoSEQ multiplex PCR; TCRdb's copy keeps in-frame clones and lacks some. Among over 150,000 clones listed, about two thirds were seen once. This receptor was identified in a woman aged 25 to 45 in good health and CMV-seronegative. What was sequenced was PBMCs.

DNA of the CDR3: TGTGCCAGCAGTGACGGTTCTAGCGGACGCACAGATACGCAGTATTTT. This sequence encodes CASSDGSSGRTDTQYF. The chain is built from TRBV6-4 and TRBJ2-3, with TRBD2 matching over 7 bases. This CDR3 contains 16 residues. J gave up 1 base and V 2 bases, and 6 bases lay outside the gene matches. Per the germline V gene, CDR1 is MRHNA and CDR2 is SNTAGT.